This TCR beta chain was captured by sequencing in a study of shared clonotypes between healthy human individuals. General study results and limits: The represented genetic and exposure-history diversity was limited by the small number of donors. Inspection by rarefaction showed sorted-subset sequencing to be incomplete despite large depth. Sampling covered nothing but blood. Tissue TCR repertoires likely differ from those found in blood.

Comment on this clone: What it recognizes is unknown.

Clones were sequenced by immunoSEQ multiplex PCR, and TCRdb holds only the in-frame ones, with some missing. The top ten clones hold under 2% of a sample with about 770,000 clones, 55% to 80% of them seen once. V was shortened by 4 bases and J by 9 bases, with 14 bases between the two germline ends. This CDR3 has 12 amino acids. Germline CDR1 and CDR2: SGHRS and YFSETQ. This sequence joins TRBV5-1 and TRBJ2-7, with unresolved D. The specimen sequenced was memory CD4+ T cells sorted from blood. Subset reported: CD45RA-negative fraction. This TCR was recovered from a woman younger than 45 in good health. The CDR3: CASSPRHVGQYF. The CDR3 DNA follows: TGCGCCAGCAGCCCAAGACACGTCGGGCAGTACTTC.